This TCR beta chain was identified in a study of CD8 T cells in ankylosing spondylitis. Study-level findings and limits: Clones linked to disease were reported to show significant enrichment in matched ankylosing spondylitis synovial fluid. In ankylosing spondylitis blood, a motif of eight highly homologous TCR beta variants appeared characteristic.

From germline, CDR1 is KGHDR and CDR2 SFDVKD. The CDR3 loop spans 14 amino acids. The ends were cut back, 3 bases at V and 3 bases at J, with 10 bases in the middle. This clonotype showed up just a few times. Its antigen is not identified. Using quantitative 5'-RACE with molecular barcodes, the authors made TCR beta libraries. TCRdb reanalysed the 5' RACE reads using MiXCR and keeps one entry per CDR3 protein. The sample has some 700,000 distinct CDR3 sequences, under 20% seen once; the top ten hold around 20%. The rearrangement links TRBV24-1 to TRBJ1-2; D not resolved. Sequenced sample: blood, either unsorted or a sorted T cell fraction (not recorded which). This TCR was sampled from a male donor with ankylosing spondylitis. The CDR3 region has the DNA TGTGCCACCAGTGATGGCGGACGGGACTATGGCTACACCTTC. This gives the protein CATSDGGRDYGYTF.